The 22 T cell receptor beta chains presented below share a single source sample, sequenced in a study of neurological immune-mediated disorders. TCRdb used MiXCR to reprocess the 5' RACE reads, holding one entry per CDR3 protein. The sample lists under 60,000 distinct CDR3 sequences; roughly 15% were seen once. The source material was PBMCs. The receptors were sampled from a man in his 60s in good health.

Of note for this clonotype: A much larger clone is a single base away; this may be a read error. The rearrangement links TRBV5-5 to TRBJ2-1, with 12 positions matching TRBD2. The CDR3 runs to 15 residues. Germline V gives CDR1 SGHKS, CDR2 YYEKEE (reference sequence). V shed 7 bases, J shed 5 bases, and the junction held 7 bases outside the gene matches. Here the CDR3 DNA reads TGTGCCAGCTGCTCCCGACTAGCGGGGGACAATGAGCAGTTCTTC. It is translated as CASCSRLAGDNEQFF.

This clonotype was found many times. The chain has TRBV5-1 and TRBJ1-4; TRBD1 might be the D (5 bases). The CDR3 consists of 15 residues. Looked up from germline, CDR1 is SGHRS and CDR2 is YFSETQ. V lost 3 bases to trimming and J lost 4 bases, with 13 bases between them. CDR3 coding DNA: TGCGCCAGCAGCTATGAAGGGGCTGGTAATGAAAAACTGTTTTTT. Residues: CASSYEGAGNEKLFF.

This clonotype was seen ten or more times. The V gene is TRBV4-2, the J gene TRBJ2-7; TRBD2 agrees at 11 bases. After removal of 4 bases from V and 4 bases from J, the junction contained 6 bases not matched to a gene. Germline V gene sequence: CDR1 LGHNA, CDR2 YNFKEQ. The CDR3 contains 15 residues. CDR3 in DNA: TGTGCCAGCAGCCGATCCGGGACTAGCGGTTACGAGCAGTACTTC. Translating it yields CASSRSGTSGYEQYF.

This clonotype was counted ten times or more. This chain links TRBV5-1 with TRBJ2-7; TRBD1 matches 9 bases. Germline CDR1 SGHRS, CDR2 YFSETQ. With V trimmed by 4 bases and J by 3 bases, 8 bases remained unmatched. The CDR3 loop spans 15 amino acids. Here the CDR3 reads CASSPRTGAYYEQYF. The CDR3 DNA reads TGCGCCAGCAGCCCCCGGACAGGGGCTTACTACGAGCAGTACTTC. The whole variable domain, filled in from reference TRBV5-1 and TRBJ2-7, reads KAGVTQTPRYLIKTRGQQVTLSCSPISGHRSVSWYQQTPGQGLQFLFEYFSETQRNKGNFPGRFSGRQFSNSRSEMNVSTLELGDSALYLCASSPRTGAYYEQYFGPGTRLTVT.

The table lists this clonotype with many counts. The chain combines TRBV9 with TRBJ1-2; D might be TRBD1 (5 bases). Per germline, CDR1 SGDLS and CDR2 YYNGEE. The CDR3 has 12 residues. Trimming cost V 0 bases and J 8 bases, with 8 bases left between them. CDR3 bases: TGTGCCAGCAGCGTAGGGGGGAAAGGCTACACCTTC. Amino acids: CASSVGGKGYTF.

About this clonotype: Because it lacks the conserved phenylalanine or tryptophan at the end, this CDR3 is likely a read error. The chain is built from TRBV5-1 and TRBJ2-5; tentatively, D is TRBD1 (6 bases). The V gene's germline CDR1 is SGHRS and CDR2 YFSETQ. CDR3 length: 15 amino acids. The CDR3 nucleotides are TGCGCCAGCAGCTCTCAGGGGCTACCTCAAGAGACACAGTACTCC. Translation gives CASSSQGLPQETQYS.

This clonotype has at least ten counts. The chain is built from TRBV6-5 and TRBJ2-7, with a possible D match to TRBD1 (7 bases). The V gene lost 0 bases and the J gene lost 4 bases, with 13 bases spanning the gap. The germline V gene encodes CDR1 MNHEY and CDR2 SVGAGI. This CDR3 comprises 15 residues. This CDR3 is CASSYSLQGGYEQYF. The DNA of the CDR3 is TGTGCCAGCAGTTACTCGTTGCAGGGGGGTTACGAGCAGTACTTC.

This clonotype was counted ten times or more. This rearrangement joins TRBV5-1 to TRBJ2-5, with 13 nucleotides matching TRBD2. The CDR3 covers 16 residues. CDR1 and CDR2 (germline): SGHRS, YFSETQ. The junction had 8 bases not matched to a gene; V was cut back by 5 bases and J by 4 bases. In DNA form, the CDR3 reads TGCGCCAGCAGTTCGGGACTAGCGGGATTTGGAGAGACCCAGTACTTC. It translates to CASSSGLAGFGETQYF.

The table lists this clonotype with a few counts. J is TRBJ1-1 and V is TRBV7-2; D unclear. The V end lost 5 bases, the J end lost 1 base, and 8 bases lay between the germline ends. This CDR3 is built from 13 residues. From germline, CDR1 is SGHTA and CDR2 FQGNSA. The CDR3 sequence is CASSPRWNTEAFF. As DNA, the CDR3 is TGTGCCAGCAGCCCCAGATGGAACACTGAAGCTTTCTTT.

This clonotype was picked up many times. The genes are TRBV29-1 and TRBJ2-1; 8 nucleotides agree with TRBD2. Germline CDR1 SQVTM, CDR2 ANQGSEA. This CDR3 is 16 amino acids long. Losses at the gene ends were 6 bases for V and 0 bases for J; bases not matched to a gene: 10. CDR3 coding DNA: TGCAGCGTCCTTAGGCGGGAGGCCTCCTCCTACAATGAGCAGTTCTTC. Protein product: CSVLRREASSYNEQFF.

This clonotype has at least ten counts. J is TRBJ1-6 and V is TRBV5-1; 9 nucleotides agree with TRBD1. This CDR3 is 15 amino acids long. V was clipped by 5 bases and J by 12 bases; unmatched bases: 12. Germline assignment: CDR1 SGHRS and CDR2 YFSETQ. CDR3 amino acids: CASSHGQGRVEPLHF. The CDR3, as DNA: TGCGCCAGCAGTCACGGACAGGGGAGGGTGGAACCCCTCCACTTT.

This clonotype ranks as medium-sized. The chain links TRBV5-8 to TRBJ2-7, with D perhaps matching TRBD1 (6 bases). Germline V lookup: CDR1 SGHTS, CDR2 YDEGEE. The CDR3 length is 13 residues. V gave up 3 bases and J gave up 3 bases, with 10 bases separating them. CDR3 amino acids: CASSSGQYYEQYF. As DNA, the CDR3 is TGTGCCAGCAGCTCCGGACAGTACTACGAGCAGTACTTC. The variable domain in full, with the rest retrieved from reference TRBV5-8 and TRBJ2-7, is EAGVTQSPTHLIKTRGQQATLRCSPISGHTSVYWYQQALGLGLQFLLWYDEGEERNRGNFPPRFSGRQFPNYSSELNVNALELEDSALYLCASSSGQYYEQYFGPGTRLTVT.

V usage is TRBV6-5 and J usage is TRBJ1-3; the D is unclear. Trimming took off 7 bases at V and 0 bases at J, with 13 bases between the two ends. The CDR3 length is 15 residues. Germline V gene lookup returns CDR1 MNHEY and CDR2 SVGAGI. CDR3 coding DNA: TGTGCCAGCAAATTAGGTTCTAGCTCTGGAAACACCATATATTTT. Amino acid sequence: CASKLGSSSGNTIYF.

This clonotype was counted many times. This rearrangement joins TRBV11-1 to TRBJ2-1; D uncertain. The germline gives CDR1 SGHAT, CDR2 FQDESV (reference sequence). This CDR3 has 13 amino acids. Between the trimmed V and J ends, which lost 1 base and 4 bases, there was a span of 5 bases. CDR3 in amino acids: CASSLEVYNEQFF. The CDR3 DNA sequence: TGTGCCAGCAGCTTAGAGGTGTACAATGAGCAGTTCTTC.

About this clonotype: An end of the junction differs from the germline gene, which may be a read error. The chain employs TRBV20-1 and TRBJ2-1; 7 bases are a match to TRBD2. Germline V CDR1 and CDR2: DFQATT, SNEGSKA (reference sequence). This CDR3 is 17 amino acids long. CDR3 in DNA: TGCAGTGCTCGTAGAGCGAGGGACGGGAGGTCCGGCAATGAGCAGTTTTTC. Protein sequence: CSARRARDGRSGNEQFF.

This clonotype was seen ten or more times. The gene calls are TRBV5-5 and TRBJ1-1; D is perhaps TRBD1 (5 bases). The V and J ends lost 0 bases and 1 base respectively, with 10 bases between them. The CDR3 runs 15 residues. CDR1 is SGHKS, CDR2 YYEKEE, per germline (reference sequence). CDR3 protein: CASSLVRGGNTEAFF. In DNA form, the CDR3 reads TGTGCCAGCAGCTTGGTCCGGGGGGGGAACACTGAAGCTTTCTTT.

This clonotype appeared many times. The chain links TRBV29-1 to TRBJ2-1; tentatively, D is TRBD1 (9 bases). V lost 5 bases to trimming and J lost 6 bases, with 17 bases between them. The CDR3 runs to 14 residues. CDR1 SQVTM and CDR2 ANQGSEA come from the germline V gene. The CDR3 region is CSVRGRTGANEQFF. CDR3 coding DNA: TGCAGCGTTCGCGGGAGGACAGGGGCCAATGAGCAGTTCTTC.

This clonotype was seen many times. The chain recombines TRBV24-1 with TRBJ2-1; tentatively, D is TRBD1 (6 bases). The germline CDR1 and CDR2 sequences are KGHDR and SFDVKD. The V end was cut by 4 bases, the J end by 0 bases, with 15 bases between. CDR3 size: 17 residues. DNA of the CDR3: TGTGCCACCAGTGACCCTGGACAGCCGAGCTCCTACAATGAGCAGTTCTTC. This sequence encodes CATSDPGQPSSYNEQFF.

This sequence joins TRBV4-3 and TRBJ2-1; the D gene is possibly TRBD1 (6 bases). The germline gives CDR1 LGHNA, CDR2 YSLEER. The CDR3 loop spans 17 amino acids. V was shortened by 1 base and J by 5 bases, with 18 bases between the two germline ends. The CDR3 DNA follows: TGCGCCAGCAGCCAAGGGTTCCAGGGGAAGGTCCACAATGAGCAGTTCTTC. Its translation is CASSQGFQGKVHNEQFF.

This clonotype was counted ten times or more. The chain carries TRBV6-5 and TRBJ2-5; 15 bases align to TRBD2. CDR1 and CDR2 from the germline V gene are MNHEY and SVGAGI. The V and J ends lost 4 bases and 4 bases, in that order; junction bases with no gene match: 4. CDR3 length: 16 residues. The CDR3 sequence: CASSSTGLAGGETQYF. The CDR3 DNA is TGTGCCAGCAGTTCTACGGGACTAGCGGGAGGAGAGACCCAGTACTTC.

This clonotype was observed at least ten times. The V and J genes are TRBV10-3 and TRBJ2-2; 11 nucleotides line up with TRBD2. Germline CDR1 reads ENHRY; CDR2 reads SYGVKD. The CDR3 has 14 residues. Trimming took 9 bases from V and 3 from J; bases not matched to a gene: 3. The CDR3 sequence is CAITLAGDTGELFF. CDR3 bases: TGTGCCATTACACTAGCGGGAGACACCGGGGAGCTGTTTTTT.

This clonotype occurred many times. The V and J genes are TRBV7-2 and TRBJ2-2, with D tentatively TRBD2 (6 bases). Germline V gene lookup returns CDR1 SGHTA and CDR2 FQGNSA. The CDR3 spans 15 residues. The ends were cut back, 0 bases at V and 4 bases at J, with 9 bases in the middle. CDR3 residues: CASSLALASTGELFF. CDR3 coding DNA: TGTGCCAGCAGCTTAGCCCTAGCGAGCACCGGGGAGCTGTTTTTT.